This TCR beta chain stems from a study of cytomegalovirus exposure and HLA in healthy donors. It was with 60 Vbeta and 13 Jbeta primers that the PCR ran. Profiling relied on immunoSEQ multiplex PCR, and the TCRdb table lists in-frame clones only, not all of them. The table lists about 120,000 clones, roughly 79% of them singletons. J gave up 3 bases and V 3 bases, and 3 bases lay outside the gene matches. The V gene's germline CDR1 is SNHLY and CDR2 FYNNEI. CDR3 size: 14 residues. This chain connects TRBV2 to TRBJ2-7; 9 bases map to TRBD1. This clonotype was sampled from a woman in her 40s in good health and CMV-seronegative. Sequencing input: PBMCs. CDR3 in DNA: TGTGCCAGCAGTGAGAGGGACAGGGTCTACGAGCAGTACTTC. Its translation is CASSERDRVYEQYF. The full variable domain, in which reference TRBV2 and TRBJ2-7 provide the parts outside the CDR3, is EPEVTQTPSHQVTQMGQEVILRCVPISNHLYFYWYRQILGQKVEFLVSFYNNEISEKSEIFDDQFSVERPDGSNFTLKIRSTKLEDSAMYFCASSERDRVYEQYFGPGTRLTVT.